The entry that follows covers one T cell receptor beta chain sequence. Antigen unknown. The sample comes from a study of T cell repertoires in cytomegalovirus infection. Study results and limitations: Summed frequency of shared TCR beta families picked out CMV carriers who also had the relevant HLA. Predominance within the ex vivo response was attributable to HLA-C-restricted CMV-specific TCR beta clonotypes.

V was cut by 0 bases and J by 12 bases, with 15 bases left in between. The CDR3 loop spans 14 amino acids. Germline CDR1 LGHNA, CDR2 YSLEER. MiXCR, applied by TCRdb to the reads, yields one record per CDR3 protein. The table includes over 250,000 distinct CDR3 sequences, roughly 21% detected once. The material was cultured PBMCs, obtained from culture after CMV antigen stimulation. The sequence was collected from a human donor in good health (CMV status not recorded). Some clones in this sample may be carry-over from other donors' samples. J is TRBJ2-1 and V is TRBV4-3; no clear D. The CDR3: CASSQERRSAVQFF. In nucleotides, the CDR3 is TGCGCCAGCAGCCAAGAACGTCGGAGCGCGGTGCAGTTCTTC.